This T cell receptor beta chain was obtained from a study of shared T cell receptors in the human thymus. V lost 7 bases to trimming and J lost 5 bases, with 17 bases between them. The CDR3 extends over 15 amino acids. Germline CDR1 and CDR2: MNHNS and SASEGT. Measured with immunoSEQ multiplex PCR; TCRdb has only the in-frame clones, and not every one. The table records more than 300,000 clones, roughly 94% of them present only once. The sequenced sample consisted of thymocytes. The sequence was obtained from a human donor. The V and J genes are TRBV6-1 and TRBJ2-2; possible D gene TRBD1, 6 bases. The CDR3 coding sequence is TGTGCCAGCATTCGCACAGGGCCGGGTACCGGGGAGCTGTTTTTT. Translation gives CASIRTGPGTGELFF.